This T cell receptor (beta chain) appears in the sequencing data of a study of shared clonotypes between healthy human individuals. TCRdb's copy holds only in-frame clones and misses some; the assay was immunoSEQ multiplex PCR. The table records roughly 1,100,000 clones, approximately 76% of them present only once. Germline lookup yields CDR1 WNHNN and CDR2 SYGVQD (reference sequence). Trimming at V came to 0 bases and at J to 6 bases, leaving 7 bases not matched to a gene. The CDR3 spans 15 residues. This clone was picked up one time. Its antigen is not known. Findings and caveats of the study: Rarefaction gave evidence that sorted-subset sequencing remained incomplete despite large depth. Clonotype sharing levels among donors were expected to vary with sequencing depth.

V gene TRBV10-1 combines with J gene TRBJ2-5, with 7 bases lining up with TRBD1. This TCR derives from a man aged 18 to 29 in good health. What was sequenced was memory CD4+ T cells sorted from blood. Specified subset: CD45RA-negative fraction. The CDR3 coding sequence is TGCGCCAGCAGTGAGTCTCGGACAGGCCGTCAGACCCAGTACTTC. Protein product: CASSESRTGRQTQYF.